Presented here are 2 T cell receptor beta chains from one specimen sequenced in a study of blood T cell repertoires in COVID-19. Profiling relied on immunoSEQ multiplex PCR, and the TCRdb table lists in-frame clones only, not all of them. The sample lists around 170,000 clones, around 84% occurring once. Sequenced: peripheral blood. The receptors stem from a man aged 30 to 39 with active or convalescent COVID-19.

The V gene is TRBV6-4, the J gene TRBJ1-5; a weak D match, TRBD1 (5 bases). Looked up from germline, CDR1 is MRHNA and CDR2 is SNTAGT. This CDR3 comprises 13 residues. With 6 bases removed from V and 6 bases from J, the gap between germline ends came to 12 bases. In DNA form, the CDR3 reads TGTGCCAGCAGCGCCACAGGATCTCAGCCCCAGCATTTT. Its protein is CASSATGSQPQHF.

This clone was seen once. The chain recombines TRBV28 with TRBJ1-1, with 10 bases that match TRBD1. V lost 1 base and J lost 0; bases outside the gene matches: 5. This CDR3 is built from 17 residues. The germline gives CDR1 MDHEN, CDR2 SYDVKM. The CDR3 sequence: CASSLSGTGVMNTEAFF. The CDR3 nucleotides are TGTGCCAGCAGTTTATCCGGGACAGGGGTGATGAACACTGAAGCTTTCTTT.